This T cell receptor (beta chain) was documented in a study of Ad26.COV2.S vaccination and SARS-CoV-2 variants. Overall study findings and caveats: Non-spike TCR breadth showed similarity between vaccine and placebo recipients.

Treatment here: around 19 received Ad26.COV2.S at low or high dose, single or two shots; 5 received placebo; per-sample allocation not given. Specimens were obtained on day 63 following the first vaccine or placebo injection. The CDR3 is 18 amino acids. V shed 1 base, J shed 4 bases, and the junction held 14 bases outside the gene matches. CDR1 and CDR2 (germline): LGHNA, YSLEER. The sample holds one count of this clone. Its antigen remains unknown. Assay: immunoSEQ multiplex PCR; the TCRdb copy retains only in-frame clones and omits some. Of roughly 330,000 clones in the sample, roughly 90% were seen once.

The receptor was isolated from a person between 18 and 60 years old who received the Ad26.COV2.S COVID-19 vaccine or a placebo. This sequence joins TRBV4-3 and TRBJ2-7; 9 bases line up with TRBD2. This material consisted of peripheral blood, taken in a trial of Ad26.COV2.S vaccine versus placebo. The CDR3 loop reads CASSQGINLPGLAYEQYF. Written as DNA, the CDR3 is TGCGCCAGCAGCCAAGGGATCAATCTCCCGGGACTAGCTTACGAGCAGTACTTC.